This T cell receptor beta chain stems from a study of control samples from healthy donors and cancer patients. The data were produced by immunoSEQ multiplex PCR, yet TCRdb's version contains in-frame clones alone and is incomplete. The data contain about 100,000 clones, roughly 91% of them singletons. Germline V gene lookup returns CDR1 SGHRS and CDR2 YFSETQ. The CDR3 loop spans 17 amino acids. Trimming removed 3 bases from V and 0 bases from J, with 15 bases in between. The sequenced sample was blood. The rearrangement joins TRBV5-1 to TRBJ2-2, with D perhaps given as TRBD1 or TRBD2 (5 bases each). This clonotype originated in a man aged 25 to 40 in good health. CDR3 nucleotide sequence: TGCGCCAGCAGCTACACAAAACGGGGCGCGAACACCGGGGAGCTGTTTTTT. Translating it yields CASSYTKRGANTGELFF.